The 18 T cell receptor beta chains below come from one sample, sequenced in a study of blood T cells in healthy people across ages. For the second PCR, which ran for roughly 6 to 11 cycles, a sample-barcoded 5' primer and a J-beta primer mix were used. One entry per CDR3 protein results from TCRdb running MiXCR on the 5' RACE reads. The profile shows 650,000 to 700,000 distinct CDR3 sequences, about 30% of them singletons. The specimen sequenced was blood. Receptors were obtained from a woman older than 75 in good health.

This clonotype came up a few times. The chain carries TRBV20-1 and TRBJ1-1; perhaps TRBD1 as D (5 bases). V lost 6 bases to trimming and J lost 6 bases, with 11 bases between them. CDR1 is DFQATT, CDR2 SNEGSKA, per germline (reference sequence). This CDR3 comprises 11 residues. In DNA form, the CDR3 reads TGCAGTGCAATACAGGTCTCTGAAGCTTTCTTT. Translated: CSAIQVSEAFF.

This clonotype has a handful of counts. A read error may explain this, as a much larger clone is one base away. The V call is TRBV4-2, the J call TRBJ2-7; D may correspond to TRBD1 or TRBD2 (5 bases each). Germline V CDR1 and CDR2: LGHNA, YNFKEQ. Trimming stripped 0 bases from V and 3 bases from J, with 18 bases between. The CDR3 is 17 amino acids. In DNA, the CDR3 is TGTGCCAGCAGCCAAGAAGGCCATAGCCAGGGACGCTACGAGCAGTACTTC. Protein: CASSQEGHSQGRYEQYF.

Note on this clonotype: This likely comes from a read error, as the CDR3 has no conserved phenylalanine or tryptophan at its end. The V and J genes are TRBV20-1 and TRBJ2-1, with D tentatively TRBD2 (6 bases). CDR3 length: 13 residues. Germline CDR1 and CDR2: DFQATT and SNEGSKA (reference sequence). With 3 bases removed from V and 10 bases from J, the gap between germline ends came to 16 bases. CDR3 nucleotide sequence: TGCAGTGCTAGGGCCCCGCGGGGACTCGAGCAGTTCTTG. Encoded protein: CSARAPRGLEQFL.

The rearrangement links TRBV5-1 to TRBJ1-1; no clear D gene. V was pared by 3 bases and J by 0 bases, with 6 bases between. Germline CDR1 is SGHRS and CDR2 is YFSETQ. The CDR3 totals 13 residues. CDR3 sequence (DNA): TGCGCCAGCAGCTCAGTTATGAACACTGAAGCTTTCTTT. It translates to CASSSVMNTEAFF.

This clonotype was counted between two and nine times. A read error may explain this, as a much larger clone is one base away. The CDR3 here is CASNRGTDNEQYF. The CDR3 DNA is TGTGCCAGCAACCGAGGGACAGACAATGAGCAGTACTTC. The genes are TRBV7-9 and TRBJ2-5; 7 positions match TRBD1. CDR1 SEHNR and CDR2 FQNEAQ come from the germline V gene (reference sequence). The CDR3 is 13 amino acids. Germline trimming cut 7 bases from V and 11 bases from J; bases unmatched to any gene: 13.

The chain joins TRBV5-1 to TRBJ2-4; TRBD2 aligns across 11 bases. This CDR3 contains 14 residues. Germline CDR1 SGHRS, CDR2 YFSETQ. Trimming at V came to 4 bases and at J to 6 bases, leaving 3 bases not matched to a gene. Here the CDR3 reads CASSQGTSGNIQYF. CDR3 nucleotide sequence: TGCGCCAGCAGCCAAGGGACTAGCGGAAACATTCAGTACTTC.

This clonotype was observed a handful of times. The chain is built from TRBV9 and TRBJ2-7, with TRBD2 matching over 8 bases. CDR3 length: 14 residues. Germline lookup yields CDR1 SGDLS and CDR2 YYNGEE. Unmatched junction bases numbered 6, after V lost 0 bases and J lost 7 bases. Here the CDR3 reads CASSVGLAGIEQYF. The CDR3 region has the DNA TGTGCCAGCAGCGTAGGATTAGCGGGGATTGAGCAGTACTTC.

This clonotype was counted ten times or more. The DNA of the CDR3 is TGTGCCAGCACCCCCGGGGGCCGGGATGAGCAGTTCTTC. Translation gives CASTPGGRDEQFF. V is TRBV6-5 and J is TRBJ2-1, with D possibly being TRBD1 or TRBD2 (6 bases each). Per the germline V gene, CDR1 is MNHEY and CDR2 is SVGAGI. The V and J ends lost 7 bases and 8 bases respectively, with 15 bases between them. The CDR3 runs 13 residues.

This clonotype was recorded many times. The chain joins TRBV4-3 to TRBJ2-3, with D hard to call. CDR3 length: 14 residues. Deletions cut 0 bases from V and 0 bases from J, with 4 bases between. CDR1 is LGHNA and CDR2 is YSLEER in the germline V gene. Written as DNA, the CDR3 is TGCGCCAGCAGCCAAGATGTGAGCACAGATACGCAGTATTTT. Translation gives CASSQDVSTDTQYF.

This clonotype appeared many times. The rearrangement links TRBV20-1 to TRBJ2-1; D not certain. Deletions cut 3 bases from V and 4 bases from J, with 13 bases between. CDR3 size: 14 residues. Germline loops: CDR1 DFQATT, CDR2 SNEGSKA (reference sequence). The CDR3, as DNA: TGCAGTGCTAGCGAGTACTCCATGTACAATGAGCAGTTCTTC. Its translation: CSASEYSMYNEQFF.

At least ten counts were recorded for this clonotype. The chain has TRBV6-2 or TRBV6-3 and TRBJ2-4; D possibly corresponds to TRBD1 (5 bases). The germline gives CDR1 MNHEY, CDR2 SVGEGT. The V and J ends lost 6 bases and 0 bases respectively, with 15 bases between them. This CDR3 contains 16 residues. This CDR3 reads CASRLGRELAKNIQYF. The CDR3 nucleotides are TGTGCCAGCAGACTGGGGCGCGAGCTAGCCAAAAACATTCAGTACTTC.

This clonotype was observed a few times. CDR3 DNA sequence: TGCGCCAGCAGCTCCACGCAGAACACTGAAGCTTTCTTT. It codes for CASSSTQNTEAFF. The chain links TRBV5-1 to TRBJ1-1; D not certain. CDR1 and CDR2 from the germline V gene are SGHRS and YFSETQ. V lost 3 bases and J 1 base, leaving 7 bases between the germline ends. This CDR3 contains 13 residues.

A few counts support this clonotype. The rearrangement joins TRBV12-5 to TRBJ1-1; TRBD1 is a possible D gene (6 bases). CDR3 length: 13 residues. Germline V lookup: CDR1 LGHNT, CDR2 FRNRAP. The germline V and J ends were trimmed by 9 bases and 0 bases, with 11 bases remaining between them. This CDR3 reads CARARGLNTEAFF. As DNA, the CDR3 is TGTGCTAGGGCCAGGGGCTTGAACACTGAAGCTTTCTTT.

This sequence joins TRBV6-1 and TRBJ1-4, with D uncertain. The CDR3 loop spans 17 amino acids. The germline V gene has CDR1 MNHNS and CDR2 SASEGT. The V end was cut by 7 bases, the J end by 13 bases, with 31 bases between. In DNA, the CDR3 is TGTGCCAGCAATCAAAGGAAGACAACCGGGGTTCCCGTCGGACTGTTTTTT. Amino acids: CASNQRKTTGVPVGLFF.

The chain couples TRBV20-1 to TRBJ1-1; 10 bases align to TRBD1. Losses at the gene ends were 6 bases for V and 10 bases for J; bases not matched to a gene: 11. Germline V gene lookup returns CDR1 DFQATT and CDR2 SNEGSKA (reference sequence). This CDR3 is 13 amino acids long. The CDR3 region has the DNA TGCAGTGCAGACCGGGACAGGGGACGGGGAGCTTTCTTT. The encoded protein is CSADRDRGRGAFF.

The J gene is TRBJ1-2, the V gene TRBV12-3 or TRBV12-4; D possibly corresponds to TRBD1 (6 bases). V was cut by 5 bases and J by 8 bases, with 15 bases left in between. The CDR3 runs 13 residues. Written as DNA, the CDR3 is TGTGCCAGCAGTACCAGGGGTTCTCAGGGCTACACCTTC. This sequence encodes CASSTRGSQGYTF.

The V gene is TRBV20-1, the J gene TRBJ1-1; the match to TRBD1 covers 7 bases. Germline CDR1 and CDR2: DFQATT and SNEGSKA (reference sequence). The CDR3 length is 14 residues. Losses at the gene ends were 6 bases for V and 10 bases for J; bases not matched to a gene: 17. Here the CDR3 DNA reads TGCAGTGCAGAAGCCCGGACCCAGGGGGATACAGCTTTCTTT. It encodes CSAEARTQGDTAFF.

This clonotype was counted many times. The J gene is TRBJ1-4, the V gene TRBV5-1; D may be TRBD1 (5 bases). The CDR3 length is 15 residues. Trimming took 5 bases from V and 0 from J, leaving 11 bases between them. Germline loops: CDR1 SGHRS, CDR2 YFSETQ. CDR3 bases: TGCGCCAGCAGTCGGGACGGGGCAACTAATGAAAAACTGTTTTTT. Translated, it gives CASSRDGATNEKLFF.